This T cell receptor beta chain was found in a study of neurological immune-mediated disorders. TCRdb re-called the 5' RACE reads with MiXCR, one entry per CDR3 protein. The sample carries approximately 31,000 distinct CDR3 sequences, about 13% recorded once. This clonotype was observed at least ten times. Per the germline V gene, CDR1 is SGHTA and CDR2 is FQGNSA. Trimming cost V 5 bases and J 1 base; bases outside gene matches: 13. The CDR3 covers 17 residues. Time point denoted: longitudinal time-point 2. The sample consisted of PBMCs. The sequence derives from a woman in her thirties or forties in good health. The chain employs TRBV7-2 and TRBJ2-5; 7 nucleotides agree with TRBD2. The CDR3, as DNA: TGTGCCAGCAGCCCACACTCTAGCGGCTATTCCCAAGAGACCCAGTACTTC. This translates into CASSPHSSGYSQETQYF.